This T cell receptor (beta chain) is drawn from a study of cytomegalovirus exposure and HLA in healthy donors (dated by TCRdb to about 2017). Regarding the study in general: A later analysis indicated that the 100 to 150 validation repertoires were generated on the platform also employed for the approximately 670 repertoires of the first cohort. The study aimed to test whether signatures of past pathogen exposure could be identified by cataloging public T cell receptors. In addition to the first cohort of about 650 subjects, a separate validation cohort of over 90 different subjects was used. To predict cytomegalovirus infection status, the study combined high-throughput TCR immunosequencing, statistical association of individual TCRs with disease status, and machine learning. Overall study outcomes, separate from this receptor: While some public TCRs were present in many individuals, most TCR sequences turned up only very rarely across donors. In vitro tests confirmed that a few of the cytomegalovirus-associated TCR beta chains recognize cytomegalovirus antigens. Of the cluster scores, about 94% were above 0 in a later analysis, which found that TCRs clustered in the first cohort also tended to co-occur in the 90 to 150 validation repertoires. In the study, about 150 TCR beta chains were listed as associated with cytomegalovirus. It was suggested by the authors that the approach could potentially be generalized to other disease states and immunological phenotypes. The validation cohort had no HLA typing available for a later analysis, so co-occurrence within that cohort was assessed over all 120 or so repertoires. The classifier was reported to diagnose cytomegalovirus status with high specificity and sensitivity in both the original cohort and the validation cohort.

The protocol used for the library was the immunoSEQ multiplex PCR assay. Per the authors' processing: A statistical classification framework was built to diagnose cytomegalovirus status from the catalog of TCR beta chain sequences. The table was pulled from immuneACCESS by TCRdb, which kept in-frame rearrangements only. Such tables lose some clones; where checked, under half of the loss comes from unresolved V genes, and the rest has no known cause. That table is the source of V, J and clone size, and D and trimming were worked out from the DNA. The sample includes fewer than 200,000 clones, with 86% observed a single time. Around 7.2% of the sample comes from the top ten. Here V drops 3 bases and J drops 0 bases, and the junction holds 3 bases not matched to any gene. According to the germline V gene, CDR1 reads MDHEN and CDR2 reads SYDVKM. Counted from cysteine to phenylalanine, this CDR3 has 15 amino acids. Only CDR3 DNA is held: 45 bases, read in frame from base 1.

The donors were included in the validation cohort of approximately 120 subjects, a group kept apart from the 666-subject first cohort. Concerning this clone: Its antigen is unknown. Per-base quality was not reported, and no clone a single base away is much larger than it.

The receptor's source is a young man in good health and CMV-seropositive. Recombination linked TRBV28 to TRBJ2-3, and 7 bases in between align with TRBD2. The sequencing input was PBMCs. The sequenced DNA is TGTGCCAGCAGTTTCTATAGCGGGAGCACAGATACGCAGTATTTT. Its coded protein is CASSFYSGSTDTQYF.